A single sample gave rise to the 9 T cell receptor beta chains below, sequenced in a study of cytomegalovirus exposure and HLA in healthy donors. With 60 Vbeta and 13 Jbeta primers, the PCR was carried out. The data were produced by immunoSEQ multiplex PCR, yet TCRdb's version contains in-frame clones alone and is incomplete. The sample yields some 130,000 clones, 70% to 75% seen once. What was sequenced was PBMCs. Receptors originate from a woman aged 40 to 50 in good health and CMV-seronegative.

This clone is a singleton in its sample. The CDR3, as DNA: TGTGCCAGCAGCTCCGAGTTTTCGGGGGGGCCGGATACGCAGTATTTT. Translated: CASSSEFSGGPDTQYF. The rearrangement uses TRBV7-6 and TRBJ2-3; 8 nucleotides line up with TRBD2. V lost 4 bases and J lost 6; bases outside the gene matches: 12. The CDR3 runs 16 residues. Per the germline V gene, CDR1 is SGHVS and CDR2 is FNYEAQ.

This chain links TRBV6-6 with TRBJ1-2; 7 positions agree with TRBD1. The junction had 14 bases not matched to a gene; V was cut back by 5 bases and J by 8 bases. The CDR3 spans 15 residues. In germline, CDR1 is MNHNY, CDR2 SVGAGI (reference sequence). CDR3 loop: CASSRPQGTVWGYTF. As DNA, the CDR3 is TGTGCCAGCAGTCGACCACAGGGGACGGTTTGGGGCTACACCTTC.

In this sample, this clone turned up a few times. The rearrangement joins TRBV4-1 to TRBJ1-1; D is perhaps TRBD1 (6 bases). V was clipped by 1 base and J by 4 bases, with 10 bases between them. This CDR3 is built from 14 residues. Germline loops: CDR1 MGHRA, CDR2 YSYEKL. The CDR3 nucleotides read TGCGCCAGCAGCCAAGTTATAGGGGGCACTGAAGCTTTCTTT. Residues: CASSQVIGGTEAFF.

The J gene is TRBJ2-1, the V gene TRBV4-2; D remains unclear. V was cut by 0 bases and J by 7 bases, with 16 bases left in between. From germline, CDR1 is LGHNA and CDR2 YNFKEQ. The CDR3 has 16 residues. The CDR3 DNA sequence: TGTGCCAGCAGCCAAGACTTCTTAAGCCCGCTGAATGAGCAGTTCTTC. This codes for CASSQDFLSPLNEQFF.

This clone has only a few counts. The V call is TRBV10-3, the J call TRBJ2-2; weak D call: TRBD1 (6 bases). V shed 8 bases and J shed 5 bases, with 12 bases lying between them. Germline CDR1 is ENHRY and CDR2 is SYGVKD. CDR3 length: 13 amino acids. In nucleotides, the CDR3 is TGTGCCATCGGGCAGGGGCCGACCGGGGAGCTGTTTTTT. Its translation is CAIGQGPTGELFF.

This chain connects TRBV4-1 to TRBJ2-5; TRBD1 might be the D (6 bases). Germline loops: CDR1 MGHRA, CDR2 YSYEKL. The CDR3 is 14 residues long. V dropped 3 bases and J dropped 2 bases, with 10 bases sitting between them. The CDR3 loop reads CASSQVTGQETQYF. Written as DNA, the CDR3 is TGCGCCAGCAGCCAGGTAACAGGGCAAGAGACCCAGTACTTC.

This clone came up once. The DNA of the CDR3 is TGTGCCAGCCGACAGGGTGGCAATCAGCCCCAGCATTTT. Amino acid sequence: CASRQGGNQPQHF. This chain uses TRBV19 with TRBJ1-5, with TRBD1 identical over 7 bases. Germline-derived CDR1 and CDR2 are LNHDA and SQIVND (reference sequence). The V and J ends lost 9 bases and 2 bases, in that order; junction bases with no gene match: 4. The CDR3 is made up of 13 amino acids. The entire variable domain, with the rest obtained from reference TRBV19 and TRBJ1-5, is as follows: DGGITQSPKYLFRKEGQNVTLSCEQNLNHDAMYWYRQDPGQGLRLIYYSQIVNDFQKGDIAEGYSVSREKKESFPLTVTSAQKNPTAFYLCASRQGGNQPQHFGDGTRLSIL.

The chain employs TRBV7-9 and TRBJ1-6; 7 bases agree with TRBD1. Germline values: CDR1 SEHNR, CDR2 FQNEAQ (reference sequence). Trimming removed 4 bases from V and 11 bases from J; junction bases left unmatched: 8. This CDR3 is built from 14 residues. The CDR3 sequence: CASSSGGQIPPLHF. The CDR3 bases are TGTGCCAGCAGCTCAGGGGGACAGATCCCACCCCTCCACTTT.

The genes are TRBV2 and TRBJ2-7, with a possible D match to TRBD1 (5 bases). There are 14 residues in the CDR3. Germline lookup yields CDR1 SNHLY and CDR2 FYNNEI. The V gene lost 1 base and the J gene lost 1 base, with 8 bases spanning the gap. CDR3 sequence reads: CASSEGTTSYEQYF. DNA of the CDR3: TGTGCCAGCAGTGAAGGGACAACTTCCTACGAGCAGTACTTC.